This entry lists 15 T cell receptor beta chains sequenced from one sample in a study of T cell responses to AZD1222 COVID-19 vaccine. Assay used: immunoSEQ multiplex PCR; TCRdb lists only in-frame clones, some missing. The repertoire has roughly 100,000 clones, about 81% of them found once; the top ten carry about 5%. The sequencing used peripheral blood, collected on day 0 of AZD1222 vaccination. Receptor source: an adult in good health.

The chain employs TRBV6-2 or TRBV6-3 and TRBJ2-2, with 7 nucleotides matching TRBD1. The CDR3 spans 16 residues. Germline trimming cut 3 bases from V and 5 bases from J; bases unmatched to any gene: 9. CDR1 and CDR2 (germline): MNHEY, SVGEGT. CDR3 in amino acids: CASSYRAGGRTGELFF. The CDR3 region has the DNA TGTGCCAGCAGTTATCGGGCAGGGGGAAGAACCGGGGAGCTGTTTTTT.

This clone was seen just once. The chain couples TRBV7-2 to TRBJ1-1; D remains unclear. Germline assignment: CDR1 SGHTA and CDR2 FQGNSA. The CDR3 spans 11 residues. V lost 3 bases and J lost 4, with 3 bases in between. The CDR3 nucleotides read TGTGCCAGCAGCTTTATCACTGAAGCTTTCTTT. Translation gives CASSFITEAFF.

This chain connects TRBV2 to TRBJ1-2; perhaps TRBD1 as D (5 bases). Germline CDR1 SNHLY, CDR2 FYNNEI. V lost 7 bases and J 8 bases, leaving 14 bases between the germline ends. This CDR3 has 12 amino acids. The CDR3 here is CASITTGRGYTF. In DNA form, the CDR3 reads TGTGCCAGCATTACTACAGGTCGGGGCTACACCTTC.

J is TRBJ1-2 and V is TRBV23-1; tentative D call: TRBD1 (5 bases). TRBV23-1 qualifies as an ORF whose function is uncertain. The CDR3 loop spans 15 amino acids. Trimming took 2 bases from V and 0 from J, leaving 10 bases between them. This chain's CDR3 is CASSQPDRTNYGYTF. The DNA of the CDR3 is TGCGCCAGCAGTCAACCAGACAGAACTAACTATGGCTACACCTTC.

V gene TRBV19 combines with J gene TRBJ1-5, with D maybe TRBD1 (6 bases). Germline loops: CDR1 LNHDA, CDR2 SQIVND (reference sequence). V dropped 8 bases and J dropped 5 bases, with 16 bases sitting between them. The CDR3 covers 14 residues. This chain's CDR3 is CASQTSGGHQPQHF. In DNA form, the CDR3 reads TGTGCCAGTCAAACCAGCGGGGGGCATCAGCCCCAGCATTTT. Using reference TRBV19 and TRBJ1-5 for the parts outside the CDR3, the full variable domain is DGGITQSPKYLFRKEGQNVTLSCEQNLNHDAMYWYRQDPGQGLRLIYYSQIVNDFQKGDIAEGYSVSREKKESFPLTVTSAQKNPTAFYLCASQTSGGHQPQHFGDGTRLSIL.

This chain connects TRBV23-1 to TRBJ1-6, with a possible D match to TRBD1 (6 bases). TRBV23-1 is an open reading frame, and its role is uncertain. The length of the CDR3 is 15 residues. V was pared by 2 bases and J by 3 bases, with 8 bases between. CDR3 residues: CASSQAGDYNSPLHF. CDR3 DNA: TGCGCCAGCAGTCAAGCAGGGGACTATAATTCACCCCTCCACTTT.

The J gene is TRBJ1-1, the V gene TRBV6-5; D unclear. V lost 0 bases to trimming and J lost 0 bases, with 8 bases between them. The CDR3 loop spans 15 amino acids. The germline V gene encodes CDR1 MNHEY and CDR2 SVGAGI. For the CDR3, the DNA is TGTGCCAGCAGTTACTCGAGACTCCTGAACACTGAAGCTTTCTTT. This codes for CASSYSRLLNTEAFF.

V is TRBV7-8 and J is TRBJ1-2; 11 bases map to TRBD1. CDR3 length: 16 amino acids. Germline V gives CDR1 SGHVS, CDR2 FQNEAQ. V dropped 5 bases and J dropped 2; count of bases not matched to a gene: 7. The CDR3 DNA follows: TGTGCCAGCAGCCCGACGTGGGACAGGGGGAACTATGGCTACACCTTC. Translation gives CASSPTWDRGNYGYTF.

The chain links TRBV12-3 or TRBV12-4 to TRBJ1-1; D call uncertain. The CDR3 is made up of 13 amino acids. Trimming removed 2 bases from V and 4 bases from J, with 8 bases in between. As DNA, the CDR3 is TGTGCCAGCAGTTTAACCTACAGCACTGAAGCTTTCTTT. Translation: CASSLTYSTEAFF.

This chain uses TRBV29-1 with TRBJ2-1; D not resolved. From germline, CDR1 is SQVTM and CDR2 ANQGSEA. The CDR3 has 11 amino acids. Trimming pared 5 bases from V and 15 bases from J, leaving 17 bases between. CDR3 sequence (DNA): TGCAGCGTTTTCTATGCCGCAGGTTGGTTCTTC. Its protein product is CSVFYAAGWFF.

The chain employs TRBV27 and TRBJ2-4; D is possibly TRBD1 or TRBD2 (5 bases each). Germline V gene data show CDR1 as MNHEY and CDR2 as SMNVEV (reference sequence). V was pared by 2 bases and J by 0 bases, with 17 bases between. The CDR3 sequence is 18 residues long. The DNA of the CDR3 is TGTGCCAGCAGTTTAGCTCGCCCATGGGGGTTAGCCAAAAACATTCAGTACTTC. Its protein product is CASSLARPWGLAKNIQYF.

This chain connects TRBV9 to TRBJ2-1; possible D gene TRBD1, 5 bases. Germline values: CDR1 SGDLS, CDR2 YYNGEE. The V end was cut by 0 bases, the J end by 7 bases, with 14 bases between. The CDR3 length is 15 residues. CDR3 nucleotide sequence: TGTGCCAGCAGCGTAGTGGCAGGGTTTGTAAATGAGCAGTTCTTC. The encoded protein is CASSVVAGFVNEQFF. Filled out from reference TRBV9 and TRBJ2-1, the complete variable domain reads DSGVTQTPKHLITATGQRVTLRCSPRSGDLSVYWYQQSLDQGLQFLIQYYNGEERAKGNILERFSAQQFPDLHSELNLSSLELGDSALYFCASSVVAGFVNEQFFGPGTRLTVL.

The rearrangement links TRBV19 to TRBJ2-7; 10 bases are a match to TRBD1. Germline CDR1 is LNHDA and CDR2 is SQIVND (reference sequence). CDR3 size: 15 residues. Trimming cost V 3 bases and J 3 bases; bases outside gene matches: 5. Here the CDR3 reads CASSIPGTGDYEQYF. For the CDR3, the DNA is TGTGCCAGTAGTATTCCCGGGACAGGGGACTACGAGCAGTACTTC.

The chain is built from TRBV6-2 or TRBV6-3 and TRBJ2-5; TRBD2 matches 12 bases. V was clipped by 0 bases and J by 1 base; unmatched bases: 12. CDR3 size: 20 residues. Germline V gives CDR1 MNHEY, CDR2 SVGEGT. Here the CDR3 DNA reads TGTGCCAGCAGTTACTCGCCCCGCCTAGCGGGGGGGCCGAGCCAAGAGACCCAGTACTTC. It specifies CASSYSPRLAGGPSQETQYF.

The chain links TRBV7-3 to TRBJ2-3, with TRBD1 matching over 8 bases. The CDR3 has 16 residues. Trimming removed 4 bases from V and 5 bases from J; junction bases left unmatched: 11. From germline, CDR1 is SGHTA and CDR2 FQGTGA. CDR3 nucleotides: TGTGCCAGCAGCTCCCCGGGACAGGAAGGGATAGATACGCAGTATTTT. Residues: CASSSPGQEGIDTQYF.